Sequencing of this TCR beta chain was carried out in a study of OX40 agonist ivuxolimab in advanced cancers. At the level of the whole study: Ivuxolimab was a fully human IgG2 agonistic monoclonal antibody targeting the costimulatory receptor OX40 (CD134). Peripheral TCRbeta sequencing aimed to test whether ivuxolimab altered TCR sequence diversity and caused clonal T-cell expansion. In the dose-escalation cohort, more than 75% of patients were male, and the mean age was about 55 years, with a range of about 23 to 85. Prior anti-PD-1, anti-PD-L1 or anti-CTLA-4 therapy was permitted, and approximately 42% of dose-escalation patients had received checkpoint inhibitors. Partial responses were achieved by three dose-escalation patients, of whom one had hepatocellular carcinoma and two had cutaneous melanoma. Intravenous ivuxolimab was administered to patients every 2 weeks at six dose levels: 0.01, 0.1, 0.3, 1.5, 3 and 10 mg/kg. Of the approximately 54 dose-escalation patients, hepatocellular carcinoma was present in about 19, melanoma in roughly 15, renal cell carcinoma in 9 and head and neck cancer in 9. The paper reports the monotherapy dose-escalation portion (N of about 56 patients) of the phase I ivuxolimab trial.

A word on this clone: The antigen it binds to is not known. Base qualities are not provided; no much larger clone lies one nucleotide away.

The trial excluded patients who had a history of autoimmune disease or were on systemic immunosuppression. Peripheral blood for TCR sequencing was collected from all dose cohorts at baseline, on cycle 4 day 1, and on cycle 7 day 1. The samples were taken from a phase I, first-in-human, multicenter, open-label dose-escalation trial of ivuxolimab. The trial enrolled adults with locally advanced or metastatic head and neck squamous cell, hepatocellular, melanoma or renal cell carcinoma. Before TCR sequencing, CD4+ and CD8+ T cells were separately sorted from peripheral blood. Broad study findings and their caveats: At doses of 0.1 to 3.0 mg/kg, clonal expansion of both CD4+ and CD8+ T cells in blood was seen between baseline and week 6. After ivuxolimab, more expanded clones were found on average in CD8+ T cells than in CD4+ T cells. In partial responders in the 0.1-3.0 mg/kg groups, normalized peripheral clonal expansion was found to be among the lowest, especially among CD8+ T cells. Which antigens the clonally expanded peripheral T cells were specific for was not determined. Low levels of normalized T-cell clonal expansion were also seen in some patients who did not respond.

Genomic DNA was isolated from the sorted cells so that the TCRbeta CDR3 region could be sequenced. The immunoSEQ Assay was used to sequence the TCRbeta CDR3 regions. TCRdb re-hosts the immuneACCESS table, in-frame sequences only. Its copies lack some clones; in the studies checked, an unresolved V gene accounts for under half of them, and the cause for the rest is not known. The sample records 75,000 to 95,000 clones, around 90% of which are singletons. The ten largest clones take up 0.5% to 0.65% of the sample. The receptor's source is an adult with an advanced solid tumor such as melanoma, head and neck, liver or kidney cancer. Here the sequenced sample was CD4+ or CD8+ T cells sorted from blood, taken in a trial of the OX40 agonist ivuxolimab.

The CDR3 amino acid sequence is: CASGHNPYEQYF. The DNA reads as follows: TGTGCCAGCGGACACAACCCCTACGAGCAGTACTTC. The chain uses TRBV10-3 and TRBJ2-7; tentative D gene TRBD1, with 5 bases matching. The germline V gene supplies CDR1 ENHRY and CDR2 SYGVKD. The CDR3 runs 12 residues from the cysteine to the phenylalanine. The kept DNA is CDR3 alone, 36 bases in frame from the first base. The germline ends are 12 bases apart after V is trimmed by 10 bases and J by 2 bases.